The 14 T cell receptor beta chains presented below share a single source sample, sequenced in a study of blood T cell repertoires in COVID-19. Sequenced by immunoSEQ multiplex PCR; TCRdb stores in-frame clones only, minus some. The sample includes around 68,000 clones, under 95% of them seen just once. Sequenced: peripheral blood. These receptors were collected from a human donor in a cohort sampled during active COVID-19.

The chain couples TRBV5-5 to TRBJ1-5; no reliable D call. The germline CDR1 and CDR2 sequences are SGHKS and YYEKEE (reference sequence). Trimming took 2 bases from V and 1 from J, leaving 10 bases between them. The CDR3 totals 15 residues. CDR3 region: CASSLEGPSNQPQHF. As DNA, the CDR3 is TGTGCCAGCAGCTTAGAGGGCCCCAGCAATCAGCCCCAGCATTTT. Variable domain in full (rest from reference TRBV5-5 and TRBJ1-5): DAGVTQSPTHLIKTRGQQVTLRCSPISGHKSVSWYQQVLGQGPQFIFQYYEKEERGRGNFPDRFSARQFPNYSSELNVNALLLGDSALYLCASSLEGPSNQPQHFGDGTRLSIL.

The genes are TRBV14 and TRBJ2-1; 13 nucleotides line up with TRBD2. CDR3 size: 16 residues. CDR1 is SGHDN and CDR2 is FVKESK in the germline V gene. V shed 4 bases, J shed 10 bases, and the junction held 10 bases outside the gene matches. In DNA form, the CDR3 reads TGTGCCAGCAGCCCCGGACTAGCGGGAGTTGTATACGAGCAGTTCTTC. Translating it yields CASSPGLAGVVYEQFF.

The chain joins TRBV7-9 to TRBJ1-5; D gene unclear. Germline-derived CDR1 and CDR2 are SEHNR and FQNEAQ (reference sequence). This CDR3 region has 14 residues. V lost 4 bases to trimming and J lost 4 bases, with 11 bases between them. The CDR3 sequence: CASSSDIPNQPQHF. The CDR3 DNA sequence: TGTGCCAGCAGCTCCGACATACCGAATCAGCCCCAGCATTTT.

J is TRBJ1-3 and V is TRBV10-1; 10 bases align to TRBD1. From germline, CDR1 is WNHNN and CDR2 SYGVQD (reference sequence). The V segment lost 4 bases and the J segment 2 bases; nucleotides outside the gene matches: 2. The CDR3 is 15 residues long. DNA for the CDR3: TGCGCCAGCAGTGCCGGGACAGGGGCTGGAAACACCATATATTTT. Its protein product is CASSAGTGAGNTIYF.

The genes are TRBV19 and TRBJ2-1; 10 bases line up with TRBD2. The CDR3 has 17 amino acids. Trimming at V came to 3 bases and at J to 1 base, leaving 6 bases not matched to a gene. Germline CDR1 LNHDA, CDR2 SQIVND (reference sequence). The CDR3 sequence: CASSILRTSGSYNEQFF. The CDR3 nucleotides read TGTGCCAGTAGTATTCTCCGGACTAGCGGTTCCTACAATGAGCAGTTCTTC.

The chain couples TRBV5-1 to TRBJ2-7; 7 nucleotides match TRBD2. Germline V lookup: CDR1 SGHRS, CDR2 YFSETQ. The CDR3 is 13 residues long. V shed 4 bases, J shed 1 base, and the junction held 2 bases outside the gene matches. CDR3 nucleotides: TGCGCCAGCAGCGTGGGAGGGTCCTACGAGCAGTACTTC. It codes for CASSVGGSYEQYF.

V usage is TRBV11-2 and J usage is TRBJ2-7, with D maybe TRBD2 (5 bases). CDR3 length equals 14 residues. The V gene lost 5 bases and the J gene lost 5 bases, with 16 bases spanning the gap. Germline V gene sequence: CDR1 SGHAT, CDR2 FQNNGV. CDR3 region: CASSQDGGWDEQYF. CDR3 nucleotides: TGTGCCAGCAGCCAAGACGGAGGCTGGGACGAGCAGTACTTC.

This clone was seen repeatedly, ten times or more. This chain connects TRBV28 to TRBJ1-2, with 8 positions matching TRBD1. V lost 8 bases and J lost 1; bases outside the gene matches: 21. Germline lookup yields CDR1 MDHEN and CDR2 SYDVKM. This CDR3 is built from 19 residues. CDR3 bases: TGTGCCAGCGGGTTGACAGGGGCATTTACTTTGGGCTATAACTATGGCTACACCTTC. The encoded protein is CASGLTGAFTLGYNYGYTF.

V and J are TRBV7-9 and TRBJ2-1, with TRBD2 matching over 10 bases. The CDR3 is made up of 16 amino acids. V was clipped by 1 base and J by 7 bases; unmatched bases: 7. Germline V gives CDR1 SEHNR, CDR2 FQNEAQ (reference sequence). The CDR3 region has the DNA TGTGCCAGCAGCTTAGATCTAGCGGGAGTGGAAAATGAGCAGTTCTTC. Translated: CASSLDLAGVENEQFF.

In its sample, this clone was seen once. V and J are TRBV6-2 or TRBV6-3 and TRBJ1-2; 7 bases align to TRBD1. Trimming at V came to 4 bases and at J to 4 bases, leaving 6 bases not matched to a gene. Germline assignment: CDR1 MNHEY and CDR2 SVGEGT. This CDR3 spans 14 amino acids. This CDR3 reads CASSFPGQLYGYTF. CDR3 DNA sequence: TGTGCCAGCAGTTTCCCGGGACAGCTCTATGGCTACACCTTC.

The V and J genes are TRBV7-3 and TRBJ2-3; 13 bases are shared with TRBD2. The germline V gene has CDR1 SGHTA and CDR2 FQGTGA. V lost 5 bases to trimming and J lost 4 bases; unmatched junction nucleotides: 3. The CDR3 length is 15 residues. This CDR3 reads CASSQTSGRSDTQYF. DNA for the CDR3: TGTGCCAGCAGCCAGACTAGCGGGAGGTCAGATACGCAGTATTTT.

This rearrangement joins TRBV6-5 to TRBJ1-6; D perhaps matches TRBD1 (6 bases). CDR3 length: 15 amino acids. V was shortened by 5 bases and J by 5 bases, with 13 bases between the two germline ends. Germline V lookup: CDR1 MNHEY, CDR2 SVGAGI. CDR3 residues: CASSIQGSNNSPLHF. CDR3 sequence (DNA): TGTGCCAGCAGTATACAGGGTTCGAATAATTCACCCCTCCACTTT.

This clone was found a few times. The chain combines TRBV19 with TRBJ1-5, with D perhaps TRBD1 (6 bases). This CDR3 is 12 amino acids long. V lost 7 bases to trimming and J lost 11 bases, with 15 bases between them. In germline, CDR1 is LNHDA, CDR2 SQIVND (reference sequence). The CDR3 sequence is CASNRVPGAQHF. The CDR3 region has the DNA TGTGCCAGTAACCGCGTCCCAGGGGCCCAGCATTTT.

This clone was detected only once. The chain uses TRBV9 and TRBJ2-7; 8 nucleotides agree with TRBD2. Germline lookup yields CDR1 SGDLS and CDR2 YYNGEE. The CDR3 is made up of 18 amino acids. With 0 bases clipped from V and 3 bases from J, the junction kept 14 bases outside the gene matches. CDR3 sequence (DNA): TGTGCCAGCAGCGTAGCCCACGGCGTGGGTACTAGCGGCTACGAGCAGTACTTC. It encodes CASSVAHGVGTSGYEQYF. Full variable domain (rest looked up from reference TRBV9 and TRBJ2-7): DSGVTQTPKHLITATGQRVTLRCSPRSGDLSVYWYQQSLDQGLQFLIQYYNGEERAKGNILERFSAQQFPDLHSELNLSSLELGDSALYFCASSVAHGVGTSGYEQYFGPGTRLTVT.